The next 10 T cell receptor beta chains were all read from a single sample in a study of Tregs in tolerant kidney transplant recipients. Their antigen targets remain unknown. Libraries were prepared by immunoSEQ multiplex PCR; TCRdb keeps only in-frame clonotypes and omits some of them. The data show 9,500 to 12,000 clones, about 90% seen once. This sample comprised Tregs from blood cultured with allogeneic cells, obtained before the transplant. The receptors here all came from a human patient who received a combined kidney and bone marrow transplant.

V and J are TRBV4-1 and TRBJ2-1; 9 nucleotides line up with TRBD2. CDR3 length equals 15 residues. The germline V gene has CDR1 MGHRA and CDR2 YSYEKL. Losses at the gene ends were 0 bases for V and 14 bases for J; bases not matched to a gene: 11. For the CDR3, the DNA is TGCGCCAGCAGCCAAGAGGGCGCGGGAGGGCCCTCCGAGTTCTTC. Its protein product is CASSQEGAGGPSEFF.

The chain links TRBV4-3 to TRBJ2-7; D not resolved. The CDR3 covers 13 residues. Germline CDR1 LGHNA, CDR2 YSLEER. V dropped 1 base and J dropped 2 bases, with 6 bases sitting between them. CDR3 DNA: TGCGCCAGCAGCCAAGGCGGAGCCTACGAGCAGTACTTC. Protein: CASSQGGAYEQYF.

Only one count was recorded for this clone. The rearrangement joins TRBV30 to TRBJ1-3; 7 nucleotides line up with TRBD1. V was clipped by 4 bases and J by 3 bases; unmatched bases: 6. This CDR3 spans 14 amino acids. The germline V gene encodes CDR1 GTSNPN and CDR2 SVGIG (reference sequence). CDR3 loop: CAWTLGGYGNTIYF. The CDR3 nucleotides are TGTGCCTGGACCCTAGGGGGCTATGGAAACACCATATATTTT.

The V and J genes are TRBV4-1 and TRBJ2-7; TRBD2 is a possible D gene (6 bases). V lost 6 bases, J lost 2 bases, and 23 bases lay in between. Germline lookup yields CDR1 MGHRA and CDR2 YSYEKL. The CDR3 loop spans 17 amino acids. CDR3 in amino acids: CASRAHLFSTGAYEQYF. The DNA of the CDR3 is TGCGCCAGCAGGGCCCACCTTTTTTCGACGGGAGCCTACGAGCAGTACTTC.

The chain joins TRBV28 to TRBJ1-6; no clear D. V lost 3 bases and J lost 10, with 7 bases in between. Germline V lookup: CDR1 MDHEN, CDR2 SYDVKM. This CDR3 comprises 12 residues. The CDR3 DNA reads TGTGCCAGCAGTTTGTTTGAGTCACCCCTCCACTTT. Amino acids: CASSLFESPLHF.

The V call is TRBV21-1, the J call TRBJ1-3; TRBD1, the D gene given by the table, was not confirmed from the DNA. TRBV21-1 is labeled a pseudogene. The CDR3 consists of 16 residues. The CDR3 is CASSMTGSSSGNTIYF. DNA of the CDR3: TGTGCCAGCAGCATGACAGGGTCTAGCTCTGGAAACACCATATATTTT.

The chain joins TRBV2 to TRBJ2-1; D gene ambiguous. Between the trimmed V and J ends, which lost 8 bases and 0 bases, there was a span of 8 bases. This CDR3 contains 13 residues. Germline assignment: CDR1 SNHLY and CDR2 FYNNEI. CDR3 coding DNA: TGTGCCAGCCTTAGTAGCTCCTACAATGAGCAGTTCTTC. This codes for CASLSSSYNEQFF.

The chain recombines TRBV30 with TRBJ2-1; D is possibly TRBD2 (6 bases). The CDR3 spans 13 residues. Trimming took 2 bases from V and 5 from J, leaving 10 bases between them. Germline V gene sequence: CDR1 GTSNPN, CDR2 SVGIG (reference sequence). CDR3 residues: CAWSPTSDNEQFF. The CDR3 DNA reads as TGTGCCTGGAGTCCGACTAGTGACAATGAGCAGTTCTTC. The full variable domain, in which reference TRBV30 and TRBJ2-1 provide the parts outside the CDR3, is SQTIHQWPATLVQPVGSPLSLECTVEGTSNPNLYWYRQAAGRGLQLLFYSVGIGQISSEVPQNLSASRPQDRQFILSSKKLLLSDSGFYLCAWSPTSDNEQFFGPGTRLTVL.

V usage is TRBV18 and J usage is TRBJ1-2; D may be TRBD1 (5 bases). CDR1 and CDR2 from the germline V gene are KGHSH and LQKENI. Trimming pared 1 base from V and 4 bases from J, leaving 16 bases between. The CDR3 has 16 residues. For the CDR3, the DNA is TGTGCCAGCTCACCACAACCGGGGGAATATAGCTATGGCTACACCTTC. Translated: CASSPQPGEYSYGYTF. The whole variable domain, filled in from reference TRBV18 and TRBJ1-2, reads NAGVMQNPRHLVRRRGQEARLRCSPMKGHSHVYWYRQLPEEGLKFMVYLQKENIIDESGMPKERFSAEFPKEGPSILRIQQVVRGDSAAYFCASSPQPGEYSYGYTFGSGTRLTVV.

The chain employs TRBV7-3 and TRBJ2-1; TRBD2 agrees at 10 bases. This CDR3 has 15 residues. Germline CDR1 reads SGHTA; CDR2 reads FQGTGA. Unmatched junction bases numbered 6, after V lost 1 base and J lost 9 bases. CDR3 sequence: CASSLNLAGVSEQFF. As DNA, the CDR3 is TGTGCCAGCAGCTTAAACCTAGCGGGAGTCAGTGAGCAGTTCTTC. The entire variable domain, with the rest obtained from reference TRBV7-3 and TRBJ2-1, is as follows: GAGVSQTPSNKVTEKGKYVELRCDPISGHTALYWYRQSLGQGPEFLIYFQGTGAADDSGLPNDRFFAVRPEGSVSTLKIQRTERGDSAVYLCASSLNLAGVSEQFFGPGTRLTVL.